This T cell receptor beta chain was found in a study of cytomegalovirus exposure and HLA in healthy donors. Findings and caveats of the study: The records held CMV serostatus as the only immune exposure information.

Regarding this clone: Its matching antigen is unknown.

CDR3 size: 16 residues. The V gene end was trimmed by 2 bases and the J gene end by 8 bases; junction bases not matched to a gene: 13. CDR1 is MNHEY, CDR2 SVGAGI, per germline. Amplification used 60 Vbeta primers and 13 Jbeta primers. The method was immunoSEQ multiplex PCR; TCRdb's version includes in-frame clones alone and lacks a portion of them. The profile shows some 170,000 clones, roughly 79% of them singletons. This rearrangement joins TRBV6-5 to TRBJ1-2; 8 nucleotides align to TRBD1. The sample was PBMCs. The clonotype comes from a young woman in good health and CMV-seropositive. For the CDR3, the DNA is TGTGCCAGCAGTTACCGGTCGACAGGGGAGGGAAAGGGCTACACCTTC. This translates into CASSYRSTGEGKGYTF.